This T cell receptor beta chain came from a study of shared clonotypes between healthy human individuals. A CD45RA-negative memory subset and a CD45RA+ naive subset were separated from the CD4+ cells. Data came from immunoSEQ multiplex PCR; TCRdb stores just in-frame clones and leaves some out. The repertoire holds roughly 1,000,000 clones, with about 84% as singletons. The specimen was memory CD4+ T cells from PBMCs. Subset here: CD45RA-negative fraction. This clonotype originated in a man in his late teens or twenties in good health. Some clones in this sample may be carry-over from other donors' samples.

The CDR3 DNA reads as TGTGCCAGCAGCTTAGGATGGCAGGGGGAGCTGTTTTTT. It is translated as CASSLGWQGELFF. The chain couples TRBV11-3 to TRBJ2-2; D gene unclear. Deletions cut 1 base from V and 8 bases from J, with 8 bases between. This CDR3 is 13 amino acids long. Germline V CDR1 and CDR2: SGHNT, YENEEA. Using reference TRBV11-3 and TRBJ2-2 for the parts outside the CDR3, the full variable domain is EAGVVQSPRYKIIEKKQPVAFWCNPISGHNTLYWYLQNLGQGPELLIRYENEEAVDDSQLPKDRFSAERLKGVDSTLKIQPAELGDSAVYLCASSLGWQGELFFGEGSRLTVL.